The 21 T cell receptor beta chains in this list originate from one sample, sequenced in a study of blood T cell repertoires in COVID-19. Assay: immunoSEQ multiplex PCR; the TCRdb copy retains only in-frame clones and omits some. There are almost 50,000 clones in the sample; more than 90% occur only once, and about 3.9% lies in the top ten. Sequencing was done on a sample of peripheral blood. The receptors stem from a human donor in a cohort sampled during active COVID-19.

The rearrangement uses TRBV7-9 and TRBJ2-6, with TRBD1 as a possible D gene (5 bases). The V end was cut by 5 bases, the J end by 0 bases, with 11 bases between. Germline values: CDR1 SEHNR, CDR2 FQNEAQ (reference sequence). This CDR3 has 16 amino acids. CDR3 protein: CASSPRQSSGANVLTF. CDR3 coding DNA: TGTGCCAGCAGCCCGAGACAGAGCTCTGGGGCCAACGTCCTGACTTTC.

The J gene is TRBJ1-2, the V gene TRBV4-1; tentative D call: TRBD1 (5 bases). The CDR3 loop spans 15 amino acids. Trimming cost V 0 bases and J 2 bases, with 10 bases left between them. Germline assignment: CDR1 MGHRA and CDR2 YSYEKL. The CDR3: CASSQDGRGNYGYTF. CDR3 DNA: TGCGCCAGCAGCCAAGATGGAAGGGGAAACTATGGCTACACCTTC.

The J gene is TRBJ2-6, the V gene TRBV5-4, with 7 bases matching TRBD1. The CDR3 runs to 18 residues. Germline V gene lookup returns CDR1 SGHNT and CDR2 YYREEE (reference sequence). Unmatched junction bases numbered 9, after V lost 3 bases and J lost 0 bases. The CDR3 region is CASSWAGTVNSGANVLTF. The CDR3 DNA reads as TGTGCCAGCAGCTGGGCCGGGACAGTAAACTCTGGGGCCAACGTCCTGACTTTC.

This chain connects TRBV11-2 to TRBJ2-7; tentatively, D is TRBD2 (5 bases). Trimming pared 4 bases from V and 5 bases from J, leaving 15 bases between. Germline CDR1 reads SGHAT; CDR2 reads FQNNGV. This CDR3 has 14 amino acids. CDR3 in DNA: TGTGCCAGCAGCTCCCGGGGAGTCATCGACGAGCAGTACTTC. It translates to CASSSRGVIDEQYF.

The J gene is TRBJ1-2, the V gene TRBV28; no firm D call. The ends were cut back, 4 bases at V and 8 bases at J, with 14 bases in the middle. This CDR3 region has 13 residues. Germline lookup yields CDR1 MDHEN and CDR2 SYDVKM. The CDR3 sequence: CASSSQSFGGYTF. CDR3 in DNA: TGTGCCAGCAGTTCCCAATCCTTCGGGGGCTACACCTTC.

The rearrangement uses TRBV6-2 or TRBV6-3 and TRBJ1-2; D not certain. The germline V gene encodes CDR1 MNHEY and CDR2 SVGEGT. V shed 2 bases and J shed 4 bases, with 17 bases lying between them. The CDR3 extends over 16 amino acids. CDR3 loop: CASSYRLAQSAYGYTF. DNA of the CDR3: TGTGCCAGCAGTTACCGCTTGGCACAATCCGCCTATGGCTACACCTTC.

V is TRBV19 and J is TRBJ2-7, with TRBD2 matching 8 bases. The CDR3 is made up of 15 amino acids. The J segment lost 0 bases and the V segment lost 4 bases, leaving 5 bases of the junction unmatched. The germline gives CDR1 LNHDA, CDR2 SQIVND (reference sequence). The CDR3 here is CASSRTSGLSYEQYF. The CDR3 DNA sequence: TGTGCCAGTAGTAGAACTAGCGGCCTCTCCTACGAGCAGTACTTC.

The V call is TRBV11-3, the J call TRBJ2-7, with a possible D match to TRBD2 (6 bases). This CDR3 comprises 12 residues. Germline V lookup: CDR1 SGHNT, CDR2 YENEEA. The V and J ends lost 3 bases and 6 bases respectively, with 9 bases between them. This CDR3 is CASSLAGGEQYV. Here the CDR3 DNA reads TGTGCCAGCAGCTTGGCCGGGGGCGAGCAGTACGTC.

The chain carries TRBV10-2 and TRBJ2-5, with D tentatively TRBD2 (7 bases). The CDR3 totals 15 residues. The V end lost 4 bases, the J end lost 2 bases, and 14 bases lay between the germline ends. Germline CDR1 is WSHSY and CDR2 is SAAADI. The CDR3 is CASSVGGGGQETQYF. For the CDR3, the DNA is TGCGCCAGCAGTGTCGGGGGCGGGGGACAAGAGACCCAGTACTTC.

The rearrangement joins TRBV23-1 to TRBJ2-7; 7 bases fit TRBD1. TRBV23-1 counts as an open reading frame of uncertain function. Germline trimming cut 0 bases from V and 3 bases from J; bases unmatched to any gene: 11. This CDR3 is built from 17 residues. CDR3: CASSQSPPGTDFYEQYF. The CDR3 bases are TGCGCCAGCAGTCAATCGCCGCCGGGGACAGATTTCTACGAGCAGTACTTC.

V is TRBV24-1 and J is TRBJ1-2, with 12 bases matching TRBD1. The CDR3 loop spans 18 amino acids. V shed 4 bases, J shed 3 bases, and the junction held 11 bases outside the gene matches. Germline CDR1 reads KGHDR; CDR2 reads SFDVKD. CDR3 nucleotides: TGTGCCACCAGTGAGGGACAGGGGGCGCGTTTAGGAGACTATGGCTACACCTTC. Translation gives CATSEGQGARLGDYGYTF.

The genes are TRBV19 and TRBJ1-1; a weak D match, TRBD1 (6 bases). The CDR3 is 13 residues long. Germline V gene lookup returns CDR1 LNHDA and CDR2 SQIVND (reference sequence). Trimming cost V 3 bases and J 5 bases, with 10 bases left between them. CDR3 in DNA: TGTGCCAGTAGTATGGGCAGGGGAACTGAAGCTTTCTTT. Its protein product is CASSMGRGTEAFF.

This sequence joins TRBV7-9 and TRBJ1-1; D perhaps matches TRBD1 (5 bases). V shed 2 bases and J shed 1 base, with 5 bases lying between them. The CDR3 runs 13 residues. CDR1 SEHNR and CDR2 FQNEAQ come from the germline V gene (reference sequence). The CDR3 DNA follows: TGTGCCAGCAGCTTAACAGGGAACACTGAAGCTTTCTTT. Its protein product is CASSLTGNTEAFF.

DNA of the CDR3: TGTGCCAGCAGCTTTCCCGGGAGAAACACTGAAGCTTTCTTT. Amino acids: CASSFPGRNTEAFF. This chain links TRBV7-8 with TRBJ1-1; no reliable D call. V lost 3 bases and J lost 2, with 10 bases in between. CDR1 SGHVS and CDR2 FQNEAQ come from the germline V gene. This CDR3 region has 14 residues.

The chain combines TRBV19 with TRBJ1-5; D gene unclear. Trimming took off 5 bases at V and 4 bases at J, with 6 bases between the two ends. This CDR3 has 12 amino acids. From germline, CDR1 is LNHDA and CDR2 SQIVND (reference sequence). This CDR3 reads CASSVYNQPQHF. Written as DNA, the CDR3 is TGTGCCAGTAGTGTCTATAATCAGCCCCAGCATTTT.

The rearrangement uses TRBV2 and TRBJ1-1; weak D call: TRBD1 (6 bases). CDR1 SNHLY and CDR2 FYNNEI come from the germline V gene. Trimming left V 7 bases short and J 6 bases short, with 12 bases between. This CDR3 is built from 12 residues. In DNA form, the CDR3 reads TGTGCCAGCACCAGAAACAGGGCTGAAGCTTTCTTT. Translated: CASTRNRAEAFF.

The CDR3 DNA follows: TGCGCCAGCAGCCTTCTAACCAGGGGGCTGGGGACTGAAGCTTTCTTT. This encodes CASSLLTRGLGTEAFF. J is TRBJ1-1 and V is TRBV5-1, with 8 bases matching TRBD1. Unmatched junction bases numbered 13, after V lost 4 bases and J lost 5 bases. The CDR3 has 16 amino acids. Germline assignment: CDR1 SGHRS and CDR2 YFSETQ.

The V call is TRBV6-5, the J call TRBJ1-2; maybe TRBD1 (5 bases). The V and J ends lost 0 bases and 4 bases respectively, with 12 bases between them. Looked up from germline, CDR1 is MNHEY and CDR2 is SVGAGI. The CDR3 totals 15 residues. The DNA for the CDR3 is TGTGCCAGCAGTTACTCCCCGACAGTCCCCTATGGCTACACCTTC. As protein: CASSYSPTVPYGYTF.

This clone appeared once. The chain employs TRBV2 and TRBJ2-7; D is unresolved. Per germline, CDR1 SNHLY and CDR2 FYNNEI. The length of the CDR3 is 12 residues. Between the trimmed V and J ends, which lost 6 bases and 2 bases, there was a span of 8 bases. CDR3 residues: CASRADTYEQYF. The CDR3 DNA reads TGTGCCAGCAGAGCCGACACCTACGAGCAGTACTTC.

This clone showed up just once. J is TRBJ1-3 and V is TRBV27; D might be TRBD1 (5 bases). The germline gives CDR1 MNHEY, CDR2 SMNVEV (reference sequence). The V and J ends lost 2 bases and 1 base respectively, with 9 bases between them. The CDR3 loop spans 15 amino acids. CDR3 sequence reads: CASSLTGVSGNTIYF. The CDR3 bases are TGTGCCAGCAGTTTAACGGGGGTGTCTGGAAACACCATATATTTT.

The CDR3 nucleotides are TGCGCCAGCAGCCCGGGACAGGGAAACATTCAGTACTTC. Translated, it gives CASSPGQGNIQYF. The chain employs TRBV5-1 and TRBJ2-4, with TRBD1 matching 9 bases. Germline lookup yields CDR1 SGHRS and CDR2 YFSETQ. The trim removed 4 bases at V and 6 bases at J, leaving 2 bases unmatched. This CDR3 comprises 13 residues.